What follows are 10 T cell receptor beta chains derived from one specimen sequenced in a study of blood T cell repertoires in COVID-19 (dated by TCRdb to 2020 to 2021). The library was produced with the immunoSEQ multiplex PCR assay. Sourced from immuneACCESS, this table was stored by TCRdb with only in-frame sequences that have V and J called. A share of the clones is absent; for the studies checked, an unresolved V gene accounts for under half, and the remainder has no known explanation. The sample includes 350,000 to 400,000 clones, with about nine tenths observed a single time. The ten largest make up roughly 0.9% of the sample. The sequenced sample consisted of PBMCs or T cells enriched from blood (not recorded which). Every receptor here comes from a woman between 40 and 50 years old who had been exposed to COVID-19.

The V gene is TRBV27, the J gene TRBJ1-5, with D maybe TRBD1 (6 bases). Germline V lookup: CDR1 MNHEY, CDR2 SMNVEV (reference sequence). Trimming removed 6 bases at V and 7 bases at J, with 13 bases between. CDR3 length equals 13 residues. This CDR3 is CASSQGFNQPQHF. For the CDR3, the DNA is TGTGCCAGCAGCCAGGGGTTTAACCAGCCCCAGCATTTT.

V gene TRBV2 combines with J gene TRBJ2-5; 9 nucleotides align to TRBD1. Germline CDR1 and CDR2: SNHLY and FYNNEI. After removal of 8 bases from V and 6 bases from J, the junction contained 10 bases not matched to a gene. The CDR3 consists of 14 residues. CDR3 DNA sequence: TGTGCCAGCGCTCGGGGACAGGGTGGGAAGACCCAGTACTTC. Its translation is CASARGQGGKTQYF.

V is TRBV10-1 and J is TRBJ2-3; a possible D gene is TRBD1 (5 bases). The CDR3 contains 16 residues. V was cut by 0 bases and J by 4 bases, with 14 bases left in between. Germline assignment: CDR1 WNHNN and CDR2 SYGVQD (reference sequence). CDR3 residues: CASSESQGIGSDTQYF. The DNA of the CDR3 is TGCGCCAGCAGTGAGTCGCAGGGTATTGGTTCAGATACGCAGTATTTT.

The chain links TRBV5-8 to TRBJ2-7; D unresolved. Per germline, CDR1 SGHTS and CDR2 YDEGEE. This CDR3 comprises 11 residues. The V end lost 5 bases, the J end lost 6 bases, and 9 bases lay between the germline ends. In nucleotides, the CDR3 is TGTGCCAGCAGGGGCTTCGGCGAGCAGTACTTC. It is translated as CASRGFGEQYF.

This clone was seen more than once but under ten times. The chain recombines TRBV18 with TRBJ1-6; 7 nucleotides match TRBD1. Germline lookup yields CDR1 KGHSH and CDR2 LQKENI. The CDR3 consists of 16 residues. V dropped 3 bases and J dropped 6; count of bases not matched to a gene: 8. As DNA, the CDR3 is TGTGCCAGCTCACCGAAGACGCCAGGGGGTAATTCACCCCTCCACTTT. Translation: CASSPKTPGGNSPLHF.

V is TRBV19 and J is TRBJ1-5; 12 bases fit TRBD1. Trimming cost V 6 bases and J 6 bases; bases outside gene matches: 12. The CDR3 spans 17 residues. Germline V gene sequence: CDR1 LNHDA, CDR2 SQIVND (reference sequence). CDR3 loop: CASSPPPGQGAVQPQHF. The CDR3 DNA reads as TGTGCCAGTAGCCCCCCGCCGGGACAGGGGGCGGTTCAGCCCCAGCATTTT.

This clone was counted a single time. The chain employs TRBV5-1 and TRBJ2-3; unclear D gene. The CDR3 covers 14 residues. V was cut by 6 bases and J by 0 bases, with 11 bases left in between. In germline, CDR1 is SGHRS, CDR2 YFSETQ. The CDR3 nucleotides are TGCGCCAGCAAACTTGCCCCTAGCACAGATACGCAGTATTTT. This translates into CASKLAPSTDTQYF.

This clone was seen only a few times. The chain uses TRBV30 and TRBJ1-2; TRBD1 aligns across 10 bases. The trim removed 5 bases at V and 5 bases at J, leaving 5 bases unmatched. Germline V gives CDR1 GTSNPN, CDR2 SVGIG (reference sequence). This CDR3 is built from 13 residues. CDR3 sequence: CAWGDRGPYGYTF. Here the CDR3 DNA reads TGTGCCTGGGGAGACAGGGGGCCGTATGGCTACACCTTC.

The rearrangement joins TRBV6-2 or TRBV6-3 to TRBJ1-2; TRBD1 might be the D (5 bases). The CDR3 spans 13 residues. The V gene lost 5 bases and the J gene lost 4 bases, with 11 bases spanning the gap. The germline gives CDR1 MNHEY, CDR2 SVGEGT. CDR3 residues: CASSPDRSYGYTF. CDR3 bases: TGTGCCAGCAGTCCCGACAGAAGCTATGGCTACACCTTC.

The gene calls are TRBV24-1 and TRBJ2-3; 9 bases line up with TRBD2. The CDR3 runs to 15 residues. V dropped 5 bases and J dropped 5; count of bases not matched to a gene: 7. Germline CDR1 reads KGHDR; CDR2 reads SFDVKD. This chain's CDR3 is CATSVGGGALDTQYF. DNA for the CDR3: TGTGCCACCAGTGTAGGCGGGGGGGCTTTAGATACGCAGTATTTT.